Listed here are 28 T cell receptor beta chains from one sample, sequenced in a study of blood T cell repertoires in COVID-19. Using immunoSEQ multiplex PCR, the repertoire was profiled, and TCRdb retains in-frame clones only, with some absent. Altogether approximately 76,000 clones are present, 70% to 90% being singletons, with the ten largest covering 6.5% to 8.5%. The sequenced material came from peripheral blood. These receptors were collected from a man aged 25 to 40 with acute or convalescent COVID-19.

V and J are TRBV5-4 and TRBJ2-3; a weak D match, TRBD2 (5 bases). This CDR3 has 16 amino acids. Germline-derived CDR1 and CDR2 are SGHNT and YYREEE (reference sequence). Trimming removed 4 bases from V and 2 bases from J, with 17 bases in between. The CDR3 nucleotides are TGTGCCAGCAGCACGCCGGGAAGAGATCACACAGATACGCAGTATTTT. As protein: CASSTPGRDHTDTQYF.

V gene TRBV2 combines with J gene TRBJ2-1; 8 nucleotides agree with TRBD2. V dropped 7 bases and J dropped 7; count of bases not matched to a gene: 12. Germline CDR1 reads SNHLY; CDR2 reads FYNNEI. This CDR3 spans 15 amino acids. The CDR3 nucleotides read TGTGCCAGCAAAGAGTATAGCGGGAAGACGAATGAGCAGTTCTTC. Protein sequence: CASKEYSGKTNEQFF.

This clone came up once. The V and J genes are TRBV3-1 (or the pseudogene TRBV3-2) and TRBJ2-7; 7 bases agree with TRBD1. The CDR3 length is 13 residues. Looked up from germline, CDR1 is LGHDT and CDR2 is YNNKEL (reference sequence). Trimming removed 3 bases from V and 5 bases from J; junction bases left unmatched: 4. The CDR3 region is CASSQMTGNEQYF. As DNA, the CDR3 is TGTGCCAGCAGCCAGATGACAGGGAACGAGCAGTACTTC.

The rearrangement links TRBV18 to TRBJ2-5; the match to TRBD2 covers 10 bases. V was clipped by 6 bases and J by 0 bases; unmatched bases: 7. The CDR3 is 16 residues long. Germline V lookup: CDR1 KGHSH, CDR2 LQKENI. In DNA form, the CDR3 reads TGTGCCAGCTCTCAATGGGGGACTAGCGACCAAGAGACCCAGTACTTC. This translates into CASSQWGTSDQETQYF. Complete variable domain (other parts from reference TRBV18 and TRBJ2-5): NAGVMQNPRHLVRRRGQEARLRCSPMKGHSHVYWYRQLPEEGLKFMVYLQKENIIDESGMPKERFSAEFPKEGPSILRIQQVVRGDSAAYFCASSQWGTSDQETQYFGPGTRLLVL.

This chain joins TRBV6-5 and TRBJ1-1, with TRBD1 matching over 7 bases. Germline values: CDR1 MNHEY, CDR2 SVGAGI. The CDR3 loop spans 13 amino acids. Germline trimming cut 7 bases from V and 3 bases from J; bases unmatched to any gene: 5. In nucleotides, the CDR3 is TGTGCCAGCACCTTGGGACAGTACACTGAAGCTTTCTTT. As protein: CASTLGQYTEAFF.

For the CDR3, the DNA is TGTGCCAGCAGCGTAGATTCTAGCGGGAGCACAGATACGCAGTATTTT. Amino acid sequence: CASSVDSSGSTDTQYF. This chain connects TRBV9 to TRBJ2-3; 8 bases are a match to TRBD2. Losses at the gene ends were 0 bases for V and 0 bases for J; bases not matched to a gene: 3. The CDR3 is made up of 16 amino acids. The germline CDR1 and CDR2 sequences are SGDLS and YYNGEE.

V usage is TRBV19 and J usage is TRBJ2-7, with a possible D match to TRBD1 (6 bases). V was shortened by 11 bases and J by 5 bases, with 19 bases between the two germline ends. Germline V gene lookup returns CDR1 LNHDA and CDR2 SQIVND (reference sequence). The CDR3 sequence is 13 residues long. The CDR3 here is CASRNREGNEQYF. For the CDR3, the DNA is TGTGCCTCGCGAAACAGGGAAGGTAACGAGCAGTACTTC. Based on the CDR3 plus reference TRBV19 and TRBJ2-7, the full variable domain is DGGITQSPKYLFRKEGQNVTLSCEQNLNHDAMYWYRQDPGQGLRLIYYSQIVNDFQKGDIAEGYSVSREKKESFPLTVTSAQKNPTAFYLCASRNREGNEQYFGPGTRLTVT.

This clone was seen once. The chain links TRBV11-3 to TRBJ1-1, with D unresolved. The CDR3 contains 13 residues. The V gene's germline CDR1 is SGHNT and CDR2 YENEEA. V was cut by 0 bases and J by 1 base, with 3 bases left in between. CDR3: CASSLEANTEAFF. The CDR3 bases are TGTGCCAGCAGCTTAGAGGCGAACACTGAAGCTTTCTTT.

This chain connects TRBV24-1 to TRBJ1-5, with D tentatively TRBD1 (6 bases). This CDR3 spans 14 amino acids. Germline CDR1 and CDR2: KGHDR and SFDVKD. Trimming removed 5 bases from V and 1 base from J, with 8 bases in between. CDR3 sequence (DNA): TGTGCCACCAGTGTCCAGGGGAGCAATCAGCCCCAGCATTTT. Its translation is CATSVQGSNQPQHF.

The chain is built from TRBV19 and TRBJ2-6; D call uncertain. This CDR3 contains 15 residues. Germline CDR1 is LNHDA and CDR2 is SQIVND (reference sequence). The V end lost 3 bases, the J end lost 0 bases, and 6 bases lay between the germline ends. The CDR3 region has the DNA TGTGCCAGTAGTATTCAGGACTCTGGGGCCAACGTCCTGACTTTC. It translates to CASSIQDSGANVLTF. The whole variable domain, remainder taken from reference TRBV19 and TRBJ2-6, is DGGITQSPKYLFRKEGQNVTLSCEQNLNHDAMYWYRQDPGQGLRLIYYSQIVNDFQKGDIAEGYSVSREKKESFPLTVTSAQKNPTAFYLCASSIQDSGANVLTFGAGSRLTVL.

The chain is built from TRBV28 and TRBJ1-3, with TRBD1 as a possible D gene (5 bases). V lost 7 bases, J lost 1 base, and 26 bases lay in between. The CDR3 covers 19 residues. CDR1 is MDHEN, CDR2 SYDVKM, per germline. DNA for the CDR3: TGTGCCAGCACCCCCCGGGGGGGTTCAAAGATCCTTTCTGGAAACACCATATATTTT. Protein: CASTPRGGSKILSGNTIYF. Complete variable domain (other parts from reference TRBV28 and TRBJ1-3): DVKVTQSSRYLVKRTGEKVFLECVQDMDHENMFWYRQDPGLGLRLIYFSYDVKMKEKGDIPEGYSVSREKKERFSLILESASTNQTSMYLCASTPRGGSKILSGNTIYFGEGSWLTVV.

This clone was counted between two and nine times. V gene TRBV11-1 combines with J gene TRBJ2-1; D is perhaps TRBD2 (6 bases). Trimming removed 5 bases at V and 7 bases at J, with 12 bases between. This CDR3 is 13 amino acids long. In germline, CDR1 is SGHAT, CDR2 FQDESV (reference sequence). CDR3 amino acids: CASSPGVNNEQFF. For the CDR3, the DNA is TGTGCCAGCAGCCCGGGGGTTAATAATGAGCAGTTCTTC.

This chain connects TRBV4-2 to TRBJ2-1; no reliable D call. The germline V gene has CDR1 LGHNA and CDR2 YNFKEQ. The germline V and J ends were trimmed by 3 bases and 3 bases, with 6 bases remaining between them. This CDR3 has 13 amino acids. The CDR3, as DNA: TGTGCCAGCAGCCACTCCCTCTACAATGAGCAGTTCTTC. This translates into CASSHSLYNEQFF.

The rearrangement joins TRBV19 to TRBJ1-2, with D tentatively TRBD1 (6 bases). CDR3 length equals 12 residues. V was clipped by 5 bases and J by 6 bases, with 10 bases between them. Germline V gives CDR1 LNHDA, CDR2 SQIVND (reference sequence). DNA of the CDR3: TGTGCCAGTAGTCTTCGGACAGATGGCTACACCTTC. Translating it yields CASSLRTDGYTF.

Here the CDR3 reads CASRYETGSPNTEAFF. CDR3 in DNA: TGTGCCAGCAGGTACGAAACAGGGTCCCCGAACACTGAAGCTTTCTTT. V and J are TRBV6-6 and TRBJ1-1; tentative D call: TRBD1 (6 bases). V lost 6 bases to trimming and J lost 1 base, with 18 bases between them. Looked up from germline, CDR1 is MNHNY and CDR2 is SVGAGI (reference sequence). The CDR3 covers 16 residues.

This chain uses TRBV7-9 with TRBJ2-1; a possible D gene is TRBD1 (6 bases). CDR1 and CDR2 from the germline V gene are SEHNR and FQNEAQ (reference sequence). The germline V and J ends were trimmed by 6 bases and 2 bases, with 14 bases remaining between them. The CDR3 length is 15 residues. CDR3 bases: TGTGCCAGCAGAAAGGGGGAGAGTCCCTACAATGAGCAGTTCTTC. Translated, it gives CASRKGESPYNEQFF.

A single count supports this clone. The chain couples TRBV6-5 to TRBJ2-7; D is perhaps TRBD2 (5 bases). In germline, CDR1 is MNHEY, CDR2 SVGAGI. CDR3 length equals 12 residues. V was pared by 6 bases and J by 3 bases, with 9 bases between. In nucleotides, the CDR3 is TGTGCCAGCAGCGGGAATTTCTACGAGCAGTACTTC. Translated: CASSGNFYEQYF.

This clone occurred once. The CDR3 region has the DNA TGTGCCAGCTCATCCCCGCCGGGACTTCAAGAGACCCAGTACTTC. It yields the protein CASSSPPGLQETQYF. The chain has TRBV18 and TRBJ2-5; D perhaps matches TRBD2 (6 bases). Germline-derived CDR1 and CDR2 are KGHSH and LQKENI. This CDR3 region has 15 residues. V lost 5 bases and J 2 bases, leaving 15 bases between the germline ends.

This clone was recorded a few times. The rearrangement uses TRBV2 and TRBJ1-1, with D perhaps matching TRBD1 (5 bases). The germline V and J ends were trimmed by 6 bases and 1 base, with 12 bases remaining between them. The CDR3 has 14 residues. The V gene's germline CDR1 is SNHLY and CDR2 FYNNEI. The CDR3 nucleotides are TGTGCCAGCAGGGCCGGGACTCCGAACACTGAAGCTTTCTTT. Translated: CASRAGTPNTEAFF. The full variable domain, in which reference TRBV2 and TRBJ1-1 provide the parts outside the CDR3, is EPEVTQTPSHQVTQMGQEVILRCVPISNHLYFYWYRQILGQKVEFLVSFYNNEISEKSEIFDDQFSVERPDGSNFTLKIRSTKLEDSAMYFCASRAGTPNTEAFFGQGTRLTVV.

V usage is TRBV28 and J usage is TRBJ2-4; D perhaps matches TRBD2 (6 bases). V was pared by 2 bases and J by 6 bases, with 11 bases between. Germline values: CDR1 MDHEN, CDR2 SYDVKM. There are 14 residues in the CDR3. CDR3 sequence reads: CASSLGGLRNIQYF. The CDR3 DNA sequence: TGTGCCAGCAGTTTAGGAGGGTTGAGAAACATTCAGTACTTC. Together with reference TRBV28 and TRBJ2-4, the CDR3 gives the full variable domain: DVKVTQSSRYLVKRTGEKVFLECVQDMDHENMFWYRQDPGLGLRLIYFSYDVKMKEKGDIPEGYSVSREKKERFSLILESASTNQTSMYLCASSLGGLRNIQYFGAGTRLSVL.

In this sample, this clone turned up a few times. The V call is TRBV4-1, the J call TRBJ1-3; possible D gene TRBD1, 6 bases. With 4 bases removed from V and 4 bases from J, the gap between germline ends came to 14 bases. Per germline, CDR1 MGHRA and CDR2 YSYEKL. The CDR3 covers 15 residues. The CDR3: CASSRTFGTGNTIYF. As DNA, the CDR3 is TGCGCCAGCAGCCGTACGTTTGGGACAGGAAACACCATATATTTT.

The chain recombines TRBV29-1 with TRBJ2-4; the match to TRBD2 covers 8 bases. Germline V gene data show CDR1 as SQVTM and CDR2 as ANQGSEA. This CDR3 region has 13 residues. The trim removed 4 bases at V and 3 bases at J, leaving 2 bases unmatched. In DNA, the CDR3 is TGCAGCGTTGGGGGACTAGGCAAAAACATTCAGTACTTC. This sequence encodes CSVGGLGKNIQYF.

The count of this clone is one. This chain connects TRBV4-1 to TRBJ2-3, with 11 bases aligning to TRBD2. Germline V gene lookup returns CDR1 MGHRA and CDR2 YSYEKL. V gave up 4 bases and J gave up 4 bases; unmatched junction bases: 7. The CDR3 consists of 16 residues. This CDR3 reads CASSPEGTSGADTQYF. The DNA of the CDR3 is TGCGCCAGCAGCCCGGAAGGGACTAGCGGCGCAGATACGCAGTATTTT.

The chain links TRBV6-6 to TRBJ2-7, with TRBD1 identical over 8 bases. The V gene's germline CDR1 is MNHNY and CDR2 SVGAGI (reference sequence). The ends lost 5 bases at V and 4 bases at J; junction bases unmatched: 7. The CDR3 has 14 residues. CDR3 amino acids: CASSKSGQAYEQYF. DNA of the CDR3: TGTGCCAGCAGTAAATCGGGACAGGCTTACGAGCAGTACTTC.

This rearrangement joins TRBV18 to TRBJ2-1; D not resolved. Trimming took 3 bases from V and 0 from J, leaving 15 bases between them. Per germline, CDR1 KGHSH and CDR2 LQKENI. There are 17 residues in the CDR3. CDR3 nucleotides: TGTGCCAGCTCACCTCCCTCTTGGCGGAGCTCCTACAATGAGCAGTTCTTC. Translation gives CASSPPSWRSSYNEQFF.

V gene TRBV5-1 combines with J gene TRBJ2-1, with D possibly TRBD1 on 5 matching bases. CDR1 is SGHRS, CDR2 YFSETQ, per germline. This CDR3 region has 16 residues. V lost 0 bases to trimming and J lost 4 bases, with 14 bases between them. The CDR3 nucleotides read TGCGCCAGCAGCTTGGACAGGAGTTTTATTTACAATGAGCAGTTCTTC. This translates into CASSLDRSFIYNEQFF. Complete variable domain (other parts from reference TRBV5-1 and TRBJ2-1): KAGVTQTPRYLIKTRGQQVTLSCSPISGHRSVSWYQQTPGQGLQFLFEYFSETQRNKGNFPGRFSGRQFSNSRSEMNVSTLELGDSALYLCASSLDRSFIYNEQFFGPGTRLTVL.

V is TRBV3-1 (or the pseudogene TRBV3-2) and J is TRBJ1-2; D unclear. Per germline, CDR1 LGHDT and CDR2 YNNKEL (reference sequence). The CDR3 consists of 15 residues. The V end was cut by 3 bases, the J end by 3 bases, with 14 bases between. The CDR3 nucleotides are TGTGCCAGCAGCCACAGACACCCCGCTGACTATGGCTACACCTTC. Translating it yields CASSHRHPADYGYTF.

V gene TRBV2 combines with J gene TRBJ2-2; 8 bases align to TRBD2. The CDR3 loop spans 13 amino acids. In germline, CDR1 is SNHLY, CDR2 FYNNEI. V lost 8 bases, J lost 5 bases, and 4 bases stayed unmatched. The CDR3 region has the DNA TGTGCCAGCCGGGAGGGTGGGACCGGGGAGCTGTTTTTT. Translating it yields CASREGGTGELFF.